Below are 16 T cell receptor beta chains sequenced from a single sample in a study of blood T cell repertoires in COVID-19. Clones were sequenced by immunoSEQ multiplex PCR, and TCRdb holds only the in-frame ones, with some missing. The table records 110,000 to 150,000 clones, roughly 91% of them present only once. The sample consisted of peripheral blood. All receptors come from a man aged 55 to 69 with active or convalescent COVID-19.

This rearrangement joins TRBV21-1 to TRBJ2-1; the table assigns TRBD2, which was not confirmed against the DNA. TRBV21-1 is recorded as a pseudogene. The CDR3 length is 9 residues. CDR3: CAPSSEQFF. The CDR3 DNA reads TGTGCCCCCTCCTCCGAGCAGTTCTTC.

This sequence joins TRBV21-1 and TRBJ2-7; TRBD2 is the table's D call, not checked against the DNA. TRBV21-1 is deemed a pseudogene. The CDR3 extends over 13 amino acids. CDR3 in amino acids: CATASGTRSEQYF. CDR3 DNA sequence: TGTGCCACCGCGTCCGGGACTAGAAGCGAGCAGTACTTC.

This clone showed up just a few times. The chain couples TRBV6-4 to TRBJ1-3; perhaps TRBD1 as D (5 bases). Germline loops: CDR1 MRHNA, CDR2 SNTAGT. Trimming took off 7 bases at V and 0 bases at J, with 13 bases between the two ends. This CDR3 comprises 15 residues. Here the CDR3 reads CASMRGRNSGNTIYF. DNA of the CDR3: TGTGCCAGCATGCGGGGCCGAAACTCTGGAAACACCATATATTTT.

J is TRBJ1-5 and V is TRBV6-2 or TRBV6-3; D is ambiguous. The germline V and J ends were trimmed by 5 bases and 6 bases, with 5 bases remaining between them. Germline CDR1 is MNHEY and CDR2 is SVGEGT. This CDR3 has 11 residues. CDR3 nucleotide sequence: TGTGCCAGCAGTAACGGTCAGCCCCAGCATTTT. As protein: CASSNGQPQHF.

This clone was seen a single time. The chain uses TRBV7-2 and TRBJ2-7; a possible D gene is TRBD2 (6 bases). Germline V gene data show CDR1 as SGHTA and CDR2 as FQGNSA. CDR3 length equals 13 residues. V was shortened by 8 bases and J by 4 bases, with 15 bases between the two germline ends. Here the CDR3 reads CASGGLDRYEQYF. CDR3 DNA: TGTGCCAGCGGGGGGTTGGATAGGTACGAGCAGTACTTC.

The chain couples TRBV28 to TRBJ2-7, with D unresolved. The germline V and J ends were trimmed by 7 bases and 2 bases, with 6 bases remaining between them. This CDR3 has 11 residues. In germline, CDR1 is MDHEN, CDR2 SYDVKM. The CDR3 loop reads CASTGTYEQYF. The CDR3, as DNA: TGTGCCAGCACAGGAACCTACGAGCAGTACTTC.

The chain recombines TRBV2 with TRBJ2-7; 10 positions match TRBD1. In germline, CDR1 is SNHLY, CDR2 FYNNEI. The CDR3 loop spans 12 amino acids. The J segment lost 5 bases and the V segment lost 9 bases, leaving 4 bases of the junction unmatched. CDR3 sequence (DNA): TGTGCCAGATCGGGACAGGGGAACGAGCAGTACTTC. Translating gives CARSGQGNEQYF.

The chain combines TRBV28 with TRBJ2-7, with D perhaps matching TRBD1 (6 bases). In germline, CDR1 is MDHEN, CDR2 SYDVKM. V lost 1 base and J lost 1, with 11 bases in between. This CDR3 has 15 residues. CDR3 DNA: TGTGCCAGCAGTTTATACCACAGGGATTCCTACGAGCAGTACTTC. Translation gives CASSLYHRDSYEQYF.

Within the sample, this clone is medium-sized. The V gene is TRBV27, the J gene TRBJ2-5, with 11 nucleotides matching TRBD2. The CDR3 contains 16 residues. Germline lookup yields CDR1 MNHEY and CDR2 SMNVEV (reference sequence). Trimming cost V 5 bases and J 2 bases; bases outside gene matches: 7. The CDR3 bases are TGTGCCAGCAGTGAAGGACTAGCGGGCCTACAAGAGACCCAGTACTTC. It is translated as CASSEGLAGLQETQYF.

The chain is built from TRBV3-1 (or the pseudogene TRBV3-2) and TRBJ1-6; D ambiguous. Trimming shortened V by 1 base and J by 11 bases, and 6 bases separated the two germline ends. CDR1 and CDR2 (germline): LGHDT, YNNKEL (reference sequence). The CDR3 totals 12 residues. Written as DNA, the CDR3 is TGTGCCAGCAGCCAAGGGGAGGCACCCCTCCACTTT. This sequence encodes CASSQGEAPLHF.

This clone appeared once. The J gene is TRBJ1-5, the V gene TRBV28; TRBD1 is a possible D gene (5 bases). Trimming pared 5 bases from V and 6 bases from J, leaving 20 bases between. CDR3 length: 16 amino acids. CDR1 and CDR2 (germline): MDHEN, SYDVKM. The CDR3 coding sequence is TGTGCCAGCAGTACGATAGGTCAGGGTTCGGGTCAGCCCCAGCATTTT. Translating gives CASSTIGQGSGQPQHF.

Details on this clone: The junction departs from germline at one end; a sequencing error may be responsible. The chain is built from TRBV6-5 and TRBJ2-7; 7 bases match TRBD1. Germline V CDR1 and CDR2: MNHEY, SVGAGI. CDR3 length: 14 residues. CDR3 nucleotides: TGTGCCAGCAGATCAGGACAGGCCGCTAGGGCAGTTCACTTC. Its protein product is CASRSGQAARAVHF.

This chain joins TRBV6-2 or TRBV6-3 and TRBJ2-7, with a possible D match to TRBD2 (6 bases). The CDR3 consists of 13 residues. CDR1 is MNHEY, CDR2 SVGEGT, per germline. V shed 1 base and J shed 5 bases, with 9 bases lying between them. DNA for the CDR3: TGTGCCAGCAGTTACTTCGCGGGGAACGAGCAGTACTTC. Protein sequence: CASSYFAGNEQYF.

This clone was detected ten times or more. The chain uses TRBV25-1 and TRBJ1-2; 7 positions match TRBD1. The trim removed 3 bases at V and 8 bases at J, leaving 3 bases unmatched. The CDR3 is 12 amino acids. Germline V gene lookup returns CDR1 MGHDK and CDR2 SYGVNS. The DNA for the CDR3 is TGTGCCAGCAGTGAGACAGGGTTGGGCTACACCTTC. Amino acids: CASSETGLGYTF.

This clone was recorded only once. The chain recombines TRBV2 with TRBJ2-1; 11 bases fit TRBD2. With 8 bases clipped from V and 8 bases from J, the junction kept 8 bases outside the gene matches. CDR1 is SNHLY, CDR2 FYNNEI, per germline. This CDR3 is 14 amino acids long. The CDR3, as DNA: TGTGCCAGCGGCGATAGCGGGAGGGGGCATGAGCAGTTCTTC. Residues: CASGDSGRGHEQFF.

The chain uses TRBV28 and TRBJ2-5; 10 bases are a match to TRBD1. Germline V gene sequence: CDR1 MDHEN, CDR2 SYDVKM. V trimming: 5 bases; J trimming: 2 bases; junction bases outside the gene matches: 5. This CDR3 comprises 15 residues. The CDR3 spells CASSPPGQGQETQYF. CDR3 coding DNA: TGTGCCAGCAGTCCCCCGGGACAGGGGCAAGAGACCCAGTACTTC.